What follows describes a single T cell receptor (beta chain). Its antigen is not known. The germline V and J ends were trimmed by 2 bases and 5 bases, with 9 bases remaining between them. CDR1 MDHEN and CDR2 SYDVKM come from the germline V gene. The CDR3 contains 13 residues. The data derive from a study of cytotoxic CD8 clonotypes in ibrutinib-treated CLL. Across the study: Average yields of 255,043 productive templates and around 100,000 productive rearrangements characterized the samples.

Overall study results and limits: Sustained-remission and progressing patients had unequal sampling times.

Produced via immunoSEQ multiplex PCR; TCRdb's table is partial and in-frame only. The table has around 330,000 clones, roughly 70% seen once; the top ten hold about 5.9%. The origin of this receptor is a human donor with chronic lymphocytic leukemia. The sequenced sample was PBMCs, obtained after 36 months of ibrutinib treatment. V and J are TRBV28 and TRBJ2-5, with D unclear. The CDR3 DNA reads TGTGCCAGCAGTTTAGGTTCACTGGAGACCCAGTACTTC. Its translation is CASSLGSLETQYF.